This entry concerns a single T cell receptor beta chain. Categorization into cohorts depended on clinical history that participants reported. All exposed participants met a person with COVID-19 within 2 weeks before entering the study. This specimen belongs to a study of blood T cell repertoires in COVID-19. Overall study: Samples representing acute and convalescent COVID-19 were sourced from the United States, Italy and Spain. The cDNA or gDNA used as material had been derived from T cells, B-cell-depleted T cells, or PBMCs.

Germline V gene lookup returns CDR1 SGHNT and CDR2 YENEEA. The ends were cut back, 2 bases at V and 5 bases at J, with 16 bases in the middle. This CDR3 contains 15 residues. The repertoire was sequenced with immunoSEQ multiplex PCR; TCRdb's copy has only in-frame clones and lacks some. The data hold about 210,000 clones, with 84% observed a single time. The sequence was obtained from a woman younger than 45 who had been exposed to COVID-19. V gene TRBV11-3 combines with J gene TRBJ2-7; the D gene is possibly TRBD2 (5 bases). What was sequenced was PBMCs or T cells enriched from blood (not recorded which). The CDR3 is CASSLMPSGFDEQYF. CDR3 DNA: TGTGCCAGCAGCTTAATGCCCTCGGGGTTCGACGAGCAGTACTTC.